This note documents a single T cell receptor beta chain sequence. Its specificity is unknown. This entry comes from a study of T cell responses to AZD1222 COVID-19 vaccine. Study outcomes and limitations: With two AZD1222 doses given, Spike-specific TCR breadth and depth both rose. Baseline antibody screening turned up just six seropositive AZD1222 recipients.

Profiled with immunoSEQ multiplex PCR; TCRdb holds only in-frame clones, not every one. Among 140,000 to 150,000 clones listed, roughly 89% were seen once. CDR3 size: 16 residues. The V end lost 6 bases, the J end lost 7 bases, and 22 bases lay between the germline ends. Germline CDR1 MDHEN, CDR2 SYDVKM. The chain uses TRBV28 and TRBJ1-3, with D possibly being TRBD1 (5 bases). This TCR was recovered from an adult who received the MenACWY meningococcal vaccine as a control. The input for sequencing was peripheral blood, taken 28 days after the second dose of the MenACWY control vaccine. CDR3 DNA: TGTGCCAGCAGCCCCGGGGCGGGGCATCGGGGGAACACCATATATTTT. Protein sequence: CASSPGAGHRGNTIYF.